The 26 T cell receptor beta chains below all came from one sample that was sequenced in a study of cytomegalovirus exposure and HLA in healthy donors (dated 2017 in TCRdb). Library prep was done by the immunoSEQ multiplex PCR assay. The multiplex PCR relied on a mix of 60 forward primers for TCR Vbeta segments and 13 reverse primers for TCR Jbeta segments. TCRdb holds this immuneACCESS table with in-frame rearrangements only. Some clones are missing; in checked studies, unresolved V genes explain under half, and the rest has no known cause. The sample includes over 200,000 clones, with approximately 87% observed a single time. The ten top clones hold 1.3% of the sample. The sequenced material came from PBMCs. All receptors derive from a human donor in good health.

The chain links TRBV9 to TRBJ2-1; maybe TRBD2 (6 bases). This CDR3 has 14 residues. Trimming took off 0 bases at V and 4 bases at J, with 8 bases between the two ends. Germline CDR1 reads SGDLS; CDR2 reads YYNGEE. CDR3 residues: CASSVGGGYNEQFF. The CDR3 DNA sequence: TGTGCCAGCAGCGTAGGGGGAGGTTACAATGAGCAGTTCTTC.

The chain couples TRBV4-1 to TRBJ1-2; 7 bases fit TRBD1. V dropped 6 bases and J dropped 1; count of bases not matched to a gene: 11. CDR1 is MGHRA and CDR2 is YSYEKL in the germline V gene. CDR3 length equals 16 residues. CDR3 loop: CASRRVGQDVNYGYTF. The CDR3 DNA follows: TGCGCCAGCAGACGAGTAGGACAGGACGTTAACTATGGCTACACCTTC.

Comment on this clone: A junction boundary mismatches the germline segment, possibly from a read error. Other DNA variants within this sample encode the same CDR3. The chain couples TRBV6-5 to TRBJ1-4; D not resolved. Germline V gives CDR1 MNHEY, CDR2 SVGAGI. There are 13 residues in the CDR3. CDR3 DNA: TGTGCCAGCAGCCGAGCGGGGTCAGAAAAGCTGTTTTTT. This translates into CASSRAGSEKLFF.

The genes are TRBV7-9 and TRBJ2-7, with 8 bases fitting TRBD2. J was trimmed by 5 bases and V by 2 bases; bases with no gene match: 11. Germline CDR1 SEHNR, CDR2 FQNEAQ (reference sequence). The CDR3 runs 16 residues. In DNA form, the CDR3 reads TGTGCCAGCAGCTTAATTTGGGCGGGAGGTAAGAACGAGCAGTACTTC. This gives the protein CASSLIWAGGKNEQYF.

The rearrangement links TRBV20-1 to TRBJ2-3; TRBD1 might be the D (6 bases). The CDR3 spans 11 residues. The germline gives CDR1 DFQATT, CDR2 SNEGSKA (reference sequence). The CDR3 protein is CRNAQGDTQYF. In nucleotides, the CDR3 is TGCAGGAATGCCCAGGGGGATACGCAGTATTTT.

The V call is TRBV11-1, the J call TRBJ2-7, with a possible D match to TRBD2 (5 bases). This CDR3 contains 11 residues. Trimming removed 4 bases from V and 7 bases from J, with 8 bases in between. Germline V gene sequence: CDR1 SGHAT, CDR2 FQDESV (reference sequence). The CDR3 sequence is CASSSTGEQYF. The DNA of the CDR3 is TGTGCCAGCAGCTCCACGGGGGAGCAGTACTTC. Based on the CDR3 plus reference TRBV11-1 and TRBJ2-7, the full variable domain is EAEVAQSPRYKITEKSQAVAFWCDPISGHATLYWYRQILGQGPELLVQFQDESVVDDSQLPKDRFSAERLKGVDSTLKIQPAELGDSAMYLCASSSTGEQYFGPGTRLTVT.

The V and J genes are TRBV2 and TRBJ2-1; TRBD1 agrees at 10 bases. CDR3 length: 16 amino acids. Germline V gene sequence: CDR1 SNHLY, CDR2 FYNNEI. J lost 8 bases, V lost 5 bases, and 12 bases had no gene match. This CDR3 reads CASSNSGTGVYDEQFF. DNA of the CDR3: TGTGCCAGCAGTAATTCCGGGACAGGGGTGTACGATGAGCAGTTCTTC.

The rearrangement uses TRBV11-2 and TRBJ1-5; 7 bases map to TRBD1. The CDR3 spans 16 residues. V lost 6 bases to trimming and J lost 4 bases; unmatched junction nucleotides: 12. The germline CDR1 and CDR2 sequences are SGHAT and FQNNGV. The CDR3 is CASRPIRQGPNQPQHF. The CDR3 DNA sequence: TGTGCCAGCAGACCAATAAGACAGGGTCCAAATCAGCCCCAGCATTTT.

The chain uses TRBV7-9 and TRBJ2-3; 9 nucleotides agree with TRBD2. Germline CDR1 reads SEHNR; CDR2 reads FQNEAQ (reference sequence). V shed 3 bases, J shed 8 bases, and the junction held 12 bases outside the gene matches. The CDR3 has 16 amino acids. The DNA of the CDR3 is TGTGCCAGCAGCTTTGGACGCGCGGGAGGGCGGATTACGCAGTATTTT. Translating it yields CASSFGRAGGRITQYF.

This clone appeared a few times. The chain employs TRBV5-1 and TRBJ1-1; tentatively, D is TRBD1 (6 bases). The length of the CDR3 is 15 residues. Germline V gene lookup returns CDR1 SGHRS and CDR2 YFSETQ. The V and J ends lost 0 bases and 1 base respectively, with 10 bases between them. In nucleotides, the CDR3 is TGCGCCAGCAGCTTGGCCCGGGGGGCGAACACTGAAGCTTTCTTT. This gives the protein CASSLARGANTEAFF.

In DNA, the CDR3 is TGTGCCAGCAGCCCGGGACAGAATTACAATGAGCAGTTCTTC. As protein: CASSPGQNYNEQFF. The chain carries TRBV7-9 and TRBJ2-1; 7 nucleotides agree with TRBD1. Germline V gene sequence: CDR1 SEHNR, CDR2 FQNEAQ (reference sequence). This CDR3 spans 14 amino acids. V lost 5 bases to trimming and J lost 4 bases; unmatched junction nucleotides: 5. The full variable domain, rest sourced from reference TRBV7-9 and TRBJ2-1, is DTGVSQNPRHKITKRGQNVTFRCDPISEHNRLYWYRQTLGQGPEFLTYFQNEAQLEKSRLLSDRFSAERPKGSFSTLEIQRTEQGDSAMYLCASSPGQNYNEQFFGPGTRLTVL.

This clone was detected once. V usage is TRBV4-2 and J usage is TRBJ2-7; D might be TRBD2 (6 bases). V was cut by 0 bases and J by 5 bases, with 17 bases left in between. This CDR3 is built from 16 residues. The germline CDR1 and CDR2 sequences are LGHNA and YNFKEQ. CDR3 nucleotide sequence: TGTGCCAGCAGCCAAGAAGGTGACCTAGCGAGAGACGAGCAGTACTTC. Residues: CASSQEGDLARDEQYF.

V gene TRBV6-5 combines with J gene TRBJ2-1, with a tentative D call TRBD1 (5 bases). The CDR3 covers 11 residues. V was trimmed by 3 bases and J by 12 bases, leaving 9 bases between them. Germline V gives CDR1 MNHEY, CDR2 SVGAGI. The CDR3 DNA reads as TGTGCCAGCAGTTATGGGGCCATGCAGTTCTTC. Protein: CASSYGAMQFF.

This chain joins TRBV20-1 and TRBJ2-7, with unresolved D. Germline lookup yields CDR1 DFQATT and CDR2 SNEGSKA (reference sequence). CDR3 length: 10 residues. Trimming removed 4 bases from V and 6 bases from J, with 7 bases in between. The CDR3 coding sequence is TGCAGTGCTACCCACGGCGAGCAGTACTTC. Protein: CSATHGEQYF.

The genes are TRBV7-8 and TRBJ1-5; no definite D call. The CDR3 is 14 amino acids. Trimming pared 1 base from V and 1 base from J, leaving 5 bases between. The germline V gene encodes CDR1 SGHVS and CDR2 FQNEAQ. The CDR3 sequence is CASSLDTSNQPQHF. The CDR3 DNA reads TGTGCCAGCAGCTTAGACACCAGCAATCAGCCCCAGCATTTT. The full variable domain, completed using reference TRBV7-8 and TRBJ1-5, is GAGVSQSPRYKVAKRGQDVALRCDPISGHVSLFWYQQALGQGPEFLTYFQNEAQLDKSGLPSDRFFAERPEGSVSTLKIQRTQQEDSAVYLCASSLDTSNQPQHFGDGTRLSIL.

The chain joins TRBV5-1 to TRBJ1-2; D ambiguous. Trimming pared 6 bases from V and 2 bases from J, leaving 8 bases between. The germline CDR1 and CDR2 sequences are SGHRS and YFSETQ. The CDR3 has 12 amino acids. CDR3 nucleotide sequence: TGCGCCAGCACCACGGGGAACTATGGCTACACCTTC. This encodes CASTTGNYGYTF.

The rearrangement joins TRBV7-9 to TRBJ2-7; 12 bases fit TRBD2. The J segment lost 9 bases and the V segment lost 5 bases, leaving 8 bases of the junction unmatched. Germline loops: CDR1 SEHNR, CDR2 FQNEAQ (reference sequence). The CDR3 is made up of 14 amino acids. DNA for the CDR3: TGTGCCAGCAGCCCTGCGACTAGCGGGAGCGGGCAGTACTTC. This encodes CASSPATSGSGQYF.

This chain connects TRBV27 to TRBJ2-7, with D unresolved. Looked up from germline, CDR1 is MNHEY and CDR2 is SMNVEV (reference sequence). The CDR3 runs to 13 residues. Trimming left V 5 bases short and J 3 bases short, with 11 bases between. The CDR3 region is CASSGRGFYEQYF. CDR3 coding DNA: TGTGCCAGCAGTGGCCGAGGTTTCTACGAGCAGTACTTC.

This clone occurred a few times. The chain links TRBV7-9 to TRBJ2-2; the match to TRBD2 covers 10 bases. This CDR3 has 17 amino acids. The V gene's germline CDR1 is SEHNR and CDR2 FQNEAQ (reference sequence). V trimming: 5 bases; J trimming: 3 bases; junction bases outside the gene matches: 9. For the CDR3, the DNA is TGTGCCAGCAGCCTAAGCCCGGGACTAGCGTACACCGGGGAGCTGTTTTTT. Translated: CASSLSPGLAYTGELFF. The variable domain in full, with the rest retrieved from reference TRBV7-9 and TRBJ2-2, is DTGVSQNPRHKITKRGQNVTFRCDPISEHNRLYWYRQTLGQGPEFLTYFQNEAQLEKSRLLSDRFSAERPKGSFSTLEIQRTEQGDSAMYLCASSLSPGLAYTGELFFGEGSRLTVL.

CDR3 loop: CASTLTETSGREQFF. CDR3 sequence (DNA): TGTGCCAGCACCCTAACGGAGACTAGCGGAAGGGAGCAGTTCTTC. The chain recombines TRBV6-5 with TRBJ2-1, with 9 bases aligning to TRBD2. The CDR3 contains 15 residues. Germline CDR1 reads MNHEY; CDR2 reads SVGAGI. V dropped 7 bases and J dropped 10; count of bases not matched to a gene: 14.

Regarding this clone: At the DNA level, this CDR3 is encoded by other sequences in the same sample as well. The chain links TRBV27 to TRBJ1-5, with D possibly matching TRBD1 (6 bases). The CDR3 has 14 amino acids. Germline V gene lookup returns CDR1 MNHEY and CDR2 SMNVEV (reference sequence). The V end lost 5 bases, the J end lost 6 bases, and 14 bases lay between the germline ends. CDR3 sequence: CASSPQGGGQPQHF. DNA of the CDR3: TGTGCCAGCAGTCCCCAGGGAGGGGGTCAGCCCCAGCATTTT.

The rearrangement links TRBV7-8 to TRBJ2-1; tentatively, D is TRBD2 (6 bases). V was clipped by 1 base and J by 9 bases, with 19 bases between them. The CDR3 is 16 amino acids. CDR1 and CDR2 from the germline V gene are SGHVS and FQNEAQ. CDR3 in amino acids: CASSLVGLARRGEQFF. CDR3 DNA: TGTGCCAGCAGCTTAGTTGGGCTAGCGAGGCGGGGTGAGCAGTTCTTC. Together with reference TRBV7-8 and TRBJ2-1, the CDR3 gives the full variable domain: GAGVSQSPRYKVAKRGQDVALRCDPISGHVSLFWYQQALGQGPEFLTYFQNEAQLDKSGLPSDRFFAERPEGSVSTLKIQRTQQEDSAVYLCASSLVGLARRGEQFFGPGTRLTVL.

This sequence joins TRBV7-3 and TRBJ2-7; 8 bases are a match to TRBD1. From germline, CDR1 is SGHTA and CDR2 FQGTGA. V gave up 5 bases and J gave up 6 bases; unmatched junction bases: 12. This CDR3 contains 15 residues. The CDR3 nucleotides read TGTGCCAGCAGCGTTCAGGGGGCGTTGGGTGTCGAGCAGTACTTC. Amino acids: CASSVQGALGVEQYF.

The V gene is TRBV2, the J gene TRBJ2-3; 14 bases agree with TRBD2. The CDR3 length is 15 residues. V shed 6 bases, J shed 6 bases, and the junction held 5 bases outside the gene matches. CDR1 SNHLY and CDR2 FYNNEI come from the germline V gene. The CDR3 DNA is TGTGCCAGCAGGGAGACTAGCGGGAGGGTCGATACGCAGTATTTT. It is translated as CASRETSGRVDTQYF. Based on the CDR3 plus reference TRBV2 and TRBJ2-3, the full variable domain is EPEVTQTPSHQVTQMGQEVILRCVPISNHLYFYWYRQILGQKVEFLVSFYNNEISEKSEIFDDQFSVERPDGSNFTLKIRSTKLEDSAMYFCASRETSGRVDTQYFGPGTRLTVL.

V usage is TRBV12-5 and J usage is TRBJ2-3, with 8 positions matching TRBD2. J was trimmed by 10 bases and V by 8 bases; bases with no gene match: 5. The CDR3 is 11 residues long. Germline loops: CDR1 LGHNT, CDR2 FRNRAP. DNA of the CDR3: TGTGCTAGTTCGAACGGGGGGGCGCAGTATTTT. Translating gives CASSNGGAQYF.

The J gene is TRBJ1-3, the V gene TRBV5-1; 11 bases fit TRBD1. The CDR3 consists of 15 residues. Germline assignment: CDR1 SGHRS and CDR2 YFSETQ. The V segment lost 4 bases and the J segment 8 bases; nucleotides outside the gene matches: 8. The CDR3 nucleotides read TGCGCCAGCAGCCCAGGACAGGGGGCGCGGGACACCATATATTTT. It specifies CASSPGQGARDTIYF.